Included here is one T cell receptor beta chain sequence, with context. Its binding antigen is unknown. No base qualities exist here, and no much larger clone lies one base off it. Genomic DNA was extracted from sorted cells for sequencing of the TCRbeta CDR3 region. The immunoSEQ Assay was used for sequencing of TCRbeta CDR3 regions. As stored in TCRdb, this immuneACCESS dataset retains in-frame rearrangements with V and J assigned. A fraction of the clones does not appear; measured against another copy, unresolved V genes explain less than half of the discrepancy, and the remainder lacks a known reason. The sample table holds around 65,000 clones, of which roughly 90% were seen once. The top ten clonotypes cover 0.62% of the sample. This sample was taken from a study of OX40 agonist ivuxolimab in advanced cancers. General notes on the study: The costimulatory receptor OX40 (CD134) was targeted by ivuxolimab, a fully human IgG2 agonistic monoclonal antibody. Intravenous ivuxolimab was administered to patients every 2 weeks at six dose levels: 0.01, 0.1, 0.3, 1.5, 3 and 10 mg/kg. Among the approximately 50 dose-escalation patients, some 20 had hepatocellular carcinoma, 15 melanoma, 9 renal cell carcinoma and 9 head and neck cancer. The dose-escalation cohort was about 87% male with a mean age of approximately 60 years, ranging from roughly 20 to 80. Patients were allowed to have had prior anti-PD-1, anti-PD-L1 or anti-CTLA-4 therapy, and 30% to 40% of the dose-escalation patients had been treated with checkpoint inhibitors. Partial responses were achieved by three dose-escalation patients, of whom one had hepatocellular carcinoma and two had cutaneous melanoma. The point of sequencing TCRbeta in the periphery was to test whether ivuxolimab changed TCR sequence diversity and drove clonal T-cell expansion. The paper describes the monotherapy dose-escalation part (N = 52 patients) of the phase I trial of ivuxolimab.

Patients with a history of autoimmune disease or receiving systemic immunosuppression were excluded from the trial. In every dose cohort, peripheral blood was drawn for TCR sequencing at baseline, cycle 4 day 1, and cycle 7 day 1. The samples were taken from a phase I, first-in-human, multicenter, open-label dose-escalation trial of ivuxolimab. Adults with locally advanced or metastatic head and neck squamous cell, hepatocellular, melanoma or renal cell carcinoma were enrolled in the trial. CD4+ and CD8+ T cells were sorted separately from peripheral blood before TCR sequencing. Taken from cysteine to phenylalanine, the CDR3 has 15 residues. The entry retains the CDR3 DNA only, 45 bases that are in frame from base 1. Trimming costs V 0 bases and J 4 bases, and their ends lie 15 bases apart. The germline V gene (reference sequence) supplies CDR1 GTSNPN and CDR2 SVGIG. The research as a whole found: Which antigens the clonally expanded peripheral T cells were specific for was not determined. On average, CD8+ T cells showed more expanded clones than CD4+ T cells after ivuxolimab. Low levels of normalized T-cell clonal expansion were also seen in some patients who did not respond. In the 0.1-3.0 mg/kg groups, partial responders had among the lowest normalized peripheral clonal expansion, particularly in CD8+ T cells. At doses of 0.1 to 3.0 mg/kg, clonal expansion of both CD4+ and CD8+ T cells in blood was seen between baseline and week 6.

The clonotype comes from an adult with an advanced solid tumor such as melanoma, head and neck, liver or kidney cancer. The input for sequencing was CD4+ or CD8+ T cells sorted from blood, taken in a trial of the OX40 agonist ivuxolimab. The chain uses TRBV30 and TRBJ2-5, with a tentative D call of TRBD1 or TRBD2, each matching 5 bases. The CDR3 reads CAWSVLRTRGETQYF. The nucleotide sequence is given as TGTGCCTGGAGTGTACTCCGCACTAGGGGAGAGACCCAGTACTTC.